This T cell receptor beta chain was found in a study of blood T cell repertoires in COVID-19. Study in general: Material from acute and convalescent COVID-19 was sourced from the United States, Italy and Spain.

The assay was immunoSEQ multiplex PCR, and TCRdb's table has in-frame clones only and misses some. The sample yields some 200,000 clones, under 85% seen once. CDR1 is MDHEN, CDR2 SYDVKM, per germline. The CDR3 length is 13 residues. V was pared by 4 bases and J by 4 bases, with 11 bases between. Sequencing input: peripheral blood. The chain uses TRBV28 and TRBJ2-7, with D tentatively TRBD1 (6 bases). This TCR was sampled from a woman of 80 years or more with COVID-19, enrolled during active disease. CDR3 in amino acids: CASSYLQGYEQYF. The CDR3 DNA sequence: TGTGCCAGCAGTTATTTACAGGGATACGAGCAGTACTTC.